The clone carrying this TCR beta chain was seen many times. The authors' processing: It was from CDR3 differences across clinicopathological groups that a distant-metastasis classifier for papillary thyroid cancer was built. MiXCR re-clonotyped the PCR reads for TCRdb. The V and J calls shown here were made by TCRdb, not taken from the authors' results. Of about 38,000 clones listed, under 30% are singletons. This sample was taken from a study of metastatic and nonmetastatic thyroid tumors. The overall study: The study looked at repertoires side by side in blood and in tumor or nodule tissue from malignant and benign thyroid patients.

Patients underwent thyroid surgery, and none had received any treatment before it. The CDR3 spans 17 residues. Trimming removed 0 bases from V and 4 bases from J; junction bases left unmatched: 10. Looked up from germline, CDR1 is SGHRS and CDR2 is YFSETQ. Sequenced: blood. The V and J genes are TRBV5-1 and TRBJ2-1; 7 positions match TRBD2. The origin of this receptor is a male donor with papillary thyroid cancer or a benign thyroid nodule (not recorded which). Some clones in this sample may be carry-over from other donors' samples. CDR3 loop: CASSLGVGTIGYNEQFF. In DNA form, the CDR3 reads TGCGCCAGCAGCTTGGGGGTGGGGACTATTGGGTACAATGAGCAGTTCTTC. Combining the CDR3 with reference TRBV5-1 and TRBJ2-1 gives the whole variable domain KAGVTQTPRYLIKTRGQQVTLSCSPISGHRSVSWYQQTPGQGLQFLFEYFSETQRNKGNFPGRFSGRQFSNSRSEMNVSTLELGDSALYLCASSLGVGTIGYNEQFFGPGTRLTVL.